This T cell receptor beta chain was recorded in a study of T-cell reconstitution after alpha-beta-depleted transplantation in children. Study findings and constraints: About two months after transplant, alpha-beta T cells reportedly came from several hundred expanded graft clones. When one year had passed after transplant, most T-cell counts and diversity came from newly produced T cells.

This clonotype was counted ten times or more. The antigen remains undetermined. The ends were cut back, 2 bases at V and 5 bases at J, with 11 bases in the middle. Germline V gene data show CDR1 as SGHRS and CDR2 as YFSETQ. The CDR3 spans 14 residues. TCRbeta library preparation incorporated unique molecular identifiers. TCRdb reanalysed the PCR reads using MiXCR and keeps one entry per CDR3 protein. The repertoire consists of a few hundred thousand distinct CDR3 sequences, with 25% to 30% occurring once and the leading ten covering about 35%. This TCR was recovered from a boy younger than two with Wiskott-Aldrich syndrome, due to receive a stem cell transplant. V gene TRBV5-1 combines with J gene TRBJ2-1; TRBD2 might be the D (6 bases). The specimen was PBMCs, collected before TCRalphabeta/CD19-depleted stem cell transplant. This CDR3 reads CASSLRGLDNEQFF. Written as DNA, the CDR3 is TGCGCCAGCAGCTTACGGGGGTTAGACAATGAGCAGTTCTTC.